The source of this T cell receptor (beta chain) is a study of blood T cell repertoires in COVID-19. Study information: Donors in the United States, Italy and Spain gave samples during acute or convalescent COVID-19. The cDNA or gDNA used as material had been derived from T cells, B-cell-depleted T cells, or PBMCs.

TCRdb keeps only in-frame clones here, not all; method: immunoSEQ multiplex PCR. The top ten hold approximately 2% of the sample, which has 200,000 to 250,000 clones, about 89% seen once. The CDR3 contains 18 residues. J was trimmed by 4 bases and V by 0 bases; bases with no gene match: 5. Germline values: CDR1 LGHNA, CDR2 YSLEER. Participants, 18 to 89 years old, spanned approximately 25 US areas. Cohort placement rested on clinical history that participants reported themselves. This TCR derives from a woman aged 18-29 years who had recovered from COVID-19. The chain couples TRBV4-3 to TRBJ2-1, with 14 bases fitting TRBD2. The sample consisted of PBMCs or T cells enriched from blood (not recorded which). The CDR3 spells CASSQDSGLAGGYNEQFF. As DNA, the CDR3 is TGCGCCAGCAGCCAAGATAGCGGACTAGCGGGGGGATACAATGAGCAGTTCTTC.